This entry is about one T cell receptor (beta chain). Antigen specificity is unknown. This sample was included in a study of identical twins. CDR1 is LGHNA and CDR2 is YNFKEQ in the germline V gene. CDR3 length: 13 residues. Trimming took 0 bases from V and 6 from J, leaving 9 bases between them. Study-wide results and limits: Compared with models, monozygotic twins showed more out-of-frame TCR alpha sharing.

The cDNA had a unique molecular identifier and a template-switch universal primer site. TCRdb passed the 5' RACE reads through MiXCR, listing each CDR3 protein once. The sample holds hundreds of thousands of distinct CDR3 sequences, about 7% seen once. The same data also contributed to another study, on yellow fever vaccine responses in identical twins.

The chain is built from TRBV4-2 and TRBJ2-7, with D unclear. Sequenced material: memory (CD45RO+) T cells sorted from blood. The sequence derives from a woman aged 18-29 years in good health. DNA of the CDR3: TGTGCCAGCAGCCAAGATCGGAGTACCGAGCAGTACTTC. Translation gives CASSQDRSTEQYF.